The present TCR beta chain was sequenced within a study of blood T cell repertoires in COVID-19. Study as a whole: The analysed material was cDNA or gDNA that came from T cells, B-cell-depleted T cells, or PBMCs.

The table came from immunoSEQ multiplex PCR; TCRdb's copy has only in-frame clones and leaves some out. Of 250,000 to 350,000 clones detected, roughly nine tenths appear once; the ten largest clones hold roughly 2.8%. The source of this sequence is a woman in her forties or fifties who had been exposed to COVID-19. Sequencing input: PBMCs or T cells enriched from blood (not recorded which).

CDR3 nucleotide sequence: TGTGCCAGCAGCCCCCAACGAGGGACTAGCGTACGTAGGGAGCTGTTTTTT. Translated: CASSPQRGTSVRRELFF. The V gene is TRBV28, the J gene TRBJ2-2; 10 bases are a match to TRBD2. CDR3 length: 17 residues. Trimming at V came to 6 bases and at J to 9 bases, leaving 16 bases not matched to a gene. Germline V gene sequence: CDR1 MDHEN, CDR2 SYDVKM. Drawing the rest from reference TRBV28 and TRBJ2-2, the complete variable domain is DVKVTQSSRYLVKRTGEKVFLECVQDMDHENMFWYRQDPGLGLRLIYFSYDVKMKEKGDIPEGYSVSREKKERFSLILESASTNQTSMYLCASSPQRGTSVRRELFFGEGSRLTVL.